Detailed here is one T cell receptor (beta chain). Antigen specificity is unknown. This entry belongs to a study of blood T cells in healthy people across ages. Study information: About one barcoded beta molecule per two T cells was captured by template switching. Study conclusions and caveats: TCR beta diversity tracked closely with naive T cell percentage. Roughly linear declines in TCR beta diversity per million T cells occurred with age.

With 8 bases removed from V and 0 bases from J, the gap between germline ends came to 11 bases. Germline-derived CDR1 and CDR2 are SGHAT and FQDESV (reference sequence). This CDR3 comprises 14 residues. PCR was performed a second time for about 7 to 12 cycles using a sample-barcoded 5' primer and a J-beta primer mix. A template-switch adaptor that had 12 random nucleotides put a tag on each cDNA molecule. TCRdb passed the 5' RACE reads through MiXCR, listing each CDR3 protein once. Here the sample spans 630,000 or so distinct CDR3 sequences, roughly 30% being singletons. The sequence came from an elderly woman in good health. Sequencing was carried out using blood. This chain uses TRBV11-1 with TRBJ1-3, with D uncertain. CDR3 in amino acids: CASGIGFSGNTIYF. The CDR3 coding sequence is TGTGCCAGCGGCATCGGATTCTCTGGAAACACCATATATTTT.